This T cell receptor beta chain was obtained from a study of blood T cell repertoires in COVID-19. Study summary: Acute-phase and convalescent COVID-19 samples originated in the United States, Italy and Spain. PBMCs, B-cell-depleted T cells, or T cells provided the cDNA or gDNA that made up the material.

Original data processing: Cell counts per sample came from amplifying reference gene primers. Some clones are missing from TCRdb's copy, which holds only in-frame ones; the method was immunoSEQ multiplex PCR. V, J and clone size reflect that table, while D and trimming were determined from the DNA. Here the sample spans about 260,000 clones, approximately 80% being singletons. In germline, CDR1 is KGHSH, CDR2 LQKENI. Trimming shortened V by 3 bases and J by 0 bases, and 9 bases separated the two germline ends. This CDR3 has 14 residues. The receptor was derived from a woman of 80 years or more with acute or convalescent COVID-19. The chain links TRBV18 to TRBJ2-7; the D gene is possibly TRBD1 (5 bases). Sequencing input: peripheral blood. The CDR3 DNA is TGTGCCAGCTCACCCCTAGACAGCTCCTACGAGCAGTACTTC. It is translated as CASSPLDSSYEQYF.